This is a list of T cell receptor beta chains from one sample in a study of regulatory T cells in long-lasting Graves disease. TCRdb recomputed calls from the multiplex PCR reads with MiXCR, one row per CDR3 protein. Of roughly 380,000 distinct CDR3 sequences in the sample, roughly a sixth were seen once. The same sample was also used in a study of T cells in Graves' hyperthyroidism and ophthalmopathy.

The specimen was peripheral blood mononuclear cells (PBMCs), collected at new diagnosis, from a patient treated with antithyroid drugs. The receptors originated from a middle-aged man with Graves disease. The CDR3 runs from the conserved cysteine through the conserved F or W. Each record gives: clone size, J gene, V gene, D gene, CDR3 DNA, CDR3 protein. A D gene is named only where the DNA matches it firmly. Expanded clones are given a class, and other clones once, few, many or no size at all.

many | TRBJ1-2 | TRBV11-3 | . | TGTGCCAGCAGCCCTGGGTCCGGCCGTGGCTACACCTTC | CASSPGSGRGYTF
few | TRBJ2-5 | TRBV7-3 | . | TGTGCCAGCAGCTTATATGCAGGGGTCGAGACCCAGTACTTC | CASSLYAGVETQYF
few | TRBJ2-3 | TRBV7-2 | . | TGTGCCAGCAGCTTACGTAGAACCCGCACAGATACGCAGTATTTT | CASSLRRTRTDTQYF
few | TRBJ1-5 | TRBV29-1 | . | TGCAGCGTTGTGCTCGGGGGTACTCAGCCCCAGCATTTT | CSVVLGGTQPQHF
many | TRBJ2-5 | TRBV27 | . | TGTGCCAGCAGTTTATCCCTGGGGGCCATCCAAGAGACCCAGTACTTC | CASSLSLGAIQETQYF
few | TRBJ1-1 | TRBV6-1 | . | TGTGCCACCGGCCGGGGGGCGAGGGGCACTGAAGCTTTCTTT | CATGRGARGTEAFF
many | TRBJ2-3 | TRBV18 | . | TGTGCCAGCTCACCACCTTCCCAGGGTTCAGATACGCAGTATTTT | CASSPPSQGSDTQYF
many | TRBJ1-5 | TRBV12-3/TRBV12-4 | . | TGTGCCAGCAGCATTAGGGCCAATCAGCCCCAGCATTTT | CASSIRANQPQHF
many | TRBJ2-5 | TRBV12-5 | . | TGTGCTAGTGGTTTCGGGCAGATCCAAGAGACCCAGTACTTC | CASGFGQIQETQYF
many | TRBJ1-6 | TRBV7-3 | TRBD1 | TGTGCCAGCAGCTTATACGGGACAGGGAATAATTCACCCCTCCACTTT | CASSLYGTGNNSPLHF
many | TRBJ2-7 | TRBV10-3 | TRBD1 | TGTGCCATCAGGGCCCCGAACAGGGGATCCTACGAGCAGTACTTC | CAIRAPNRGSYEQYF
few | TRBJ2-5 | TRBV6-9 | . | TGTGCCAGCAGTTTCCCCAGGGGGGCCGGTGAGACCCAGTACTTC | CASSFPRGAGETQYF
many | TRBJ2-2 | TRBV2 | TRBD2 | TGTGCCAGCAGCGGGGGCCGGACTAGCGGGAGTACCGGGGAGCTGTTTTTT | CASSGGRTSGSTGELFF
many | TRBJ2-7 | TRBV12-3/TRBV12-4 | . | TGTGCCAGCAGTTTAGCGGTAGGACAGCTCGAGCAGTACTTC | CASSLAVGQLEQYF
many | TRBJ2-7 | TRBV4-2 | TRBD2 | TGTGCCAGCAGCCAACCCAGCCTAGCGGGGCTTACCGAGCAGTACTTC | CASSQPSLAGLTEQYF
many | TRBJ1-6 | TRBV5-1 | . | TGCGCCAGCAGCATTCGACCGTCTTTGGATTCACCCCTCCACTTT | CASSIRPSLDSPLHF
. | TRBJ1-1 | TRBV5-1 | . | TGCGCCAGCAGCTTCCAGCAGGGGTCGAACACTGAAGCTTTCTTT | CASSFQQGSNTEAFF
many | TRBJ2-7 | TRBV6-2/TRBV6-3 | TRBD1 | TGTGCCAGCAGGTTCGGGACAGTATACGAGCAGTACTTC | CASRFGTVYEQYF
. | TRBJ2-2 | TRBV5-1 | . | TGCGCCAGCAACTGGGCGGAGGCGGTCACCGGGGAGCTGTTTTTT | CASNWAEAVTGELFF
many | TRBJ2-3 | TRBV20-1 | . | TGCAGTGCTAGAGATAGTGTCACAGATACGCAGTATTTT | CSARDSVTDTQYF
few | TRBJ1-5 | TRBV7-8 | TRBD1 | TGTGCCAGCAGCTCAGACAGGGGGTTCAATCAGCCCCAGCATTTT | CASSSDRGFNQPQHF
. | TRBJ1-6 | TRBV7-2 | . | TGTGCCAGCAGCTTAGGAATCTCCTATAATTCACCCCTCCACTTT | CASSLGISYNSPLHF
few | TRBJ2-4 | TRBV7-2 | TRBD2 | TGTGCCAGCAGCTCACTAGCGGGGGGAAACATTCAGTACTTC | CASSSLAGGNIQYF
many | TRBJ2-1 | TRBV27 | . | TGTGCCAGCAGTCCCCCCGGTAGCATAGTTGAGCAGTTCTTC | CASSPPGSIVEQFF
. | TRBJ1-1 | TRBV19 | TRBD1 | TGTGCCAGTAGTATAGTAGGGACAGCGAACACTGAAGCTTTCTTT | CASSIVGTANTEAFF
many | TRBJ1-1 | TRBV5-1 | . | TGCGCCAGCAGCTCTAACCCCGGACAGTCCCAAGCTTTCTTT | CASSSNPGQSQAFF
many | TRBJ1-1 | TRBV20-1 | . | TGCAGTGCTAGTCTGGTTTTGACTGAAGCTTTCTTT | CSASLVLTEAFF